The rows below give T cell receptor beta chains drawn from one sample of a study of cytomegalovirus exposure and HLA in healthy donors. Clones were sequenced by immunoSEQ multiplex PCR, and TCRdb holds only the in-frame ones, with some missing. The sample lists approximately 150,000 clones, about 80% occurring once. What was sequenced was PBMCs. The receptors come from a woman aged 25-40 years in good health and CMV-seropositive. The CDR3 runs from the conserved cysteine through the conserved F or W. Clone size is not always given. Where it is, it says once, few, many or a class for expanded clones.

clone_size j_call v_call cdr3_aa
- TRBJ2-1 TRBV7-2 CASSPWTTPSHEQFF
- TRBJ2-3 TRBV7-2 CASSGYILAGGGDTQYF
few TRBJ1-1 TRBV29-1 CSVTTGGLTEAFF
- TRBJ2-7 TRBV28 CASSRTGTAYEQYF
- TRBJ2-5 TRBV7-3 CASSETGGRETQYF
- TRBJ2-2 TRBV7-7 CASSPTRNTGELFF
- TRBJ2-1 TRBV7-2 CASSQQTGKAYNEQFF
- TRBJ1-4 TRBV11-2 CASSLGVRLNEKLFF
- TRBJ1-4 TRBV29-1 CSGEGSNEKLFF
- TRBJ2-3 TRBV27 CASSLTGTGLTDTQYF
few TRBJ2-4 TRBV6-5 CASSYSGGKNIQYF
- TRBJ2-2 TRBV5-1 CASSLEGGGNTGELFF
few TRBJ1-2 TRBV25-1 CASSQQGTNYGYTF
- TRBJ1-1 TRBV27 CASSLRGETEAFF
- TRBJ1-2 TRBV12-5 CASGLPPRWDRTRSGYTF
- TRBJ2-7 TRBV7-9 CASSLAGGIYEQYF
- TRBJ1-5 TRBV28 CASRPAQGFLGPQHF
- TRBJ2-7 TRBV19 CASSIELGSDYEQYF
- TRBJ2-1 TRBV6-1 CASSELGGRGRWYEQFF
- TRBJ1-1 TRBV6-1 CASSPTGGTEAFF
- TRBJ1-3 TRBV18 CASSPGRQGGSGNTIYF
- TRBJ2-7 TRBV28 CASTSGISEQYF
few TRBJ1-3 TRBV25-1 CASTFGNTIYF
- TRBJ1-1 TRBV30 CAWDPRTGALNTEAFF
once TRBJ1-2 TRBV25-1 CASSPLGQPYGYTF
- TRBJ2-5 TRBV5-4 CASSADTEETQYF
- TRBJ1-1 TRBV11-3 CASSLLGRTEAFF
- TRBJ2-5 TRBV19 CASSIGGRETQYF
once TRBJ2-7 TRBV4-2 CASSQARRENDEQYF
- TRBJ2-2 TRBV6-6 CASSYLGQGNTGELFF
few TRBJ2-1 TRBV11-2 CASSLLDGTDEQFF
- TRBJ1-1 TRBV10-3 CAISAEGADTEAFF
few TRBJ2-1 TRBV7-2 CASSLIAGVNEQFF
- TRBJ1-5 TRBV5-6 CASSLALTPNQPQHF
- TRBJ2-1 TRBV6-4 CASSKEGGAGVYNEQFF
- TRBJ2-3 TRBV29-1 CSVGRREGFADTQYF
- TRBJ1-1 TRBV6-6 CASSPGQQYEAFF
few TRBJ1-3 TRBV9 CASSVQWGGPGNTIYF
once TRBJ2-1 TRBV27 CASSYRLLAMPNEQFF
many TRBJ1-1 TRBV27 CASNRGPATEAFF
- TRBJ2-1 TRBV19 CASSIWRDREQFF
- TRBJ1-3 TRBV11-3 CASSRRSGAGNTIYF
- TRBJ2-1 TRBV5-1 CASSGTSGSLLVRNEQFF
- TRBJ2-3 TRBV5-1 CASSSPPGTDTQYF
- TRBJ1-1 TRBV27 CASSLDREMNTEAFF
- TRBJ1-5 TRBV7-6 CASSPVQGNQPQHF